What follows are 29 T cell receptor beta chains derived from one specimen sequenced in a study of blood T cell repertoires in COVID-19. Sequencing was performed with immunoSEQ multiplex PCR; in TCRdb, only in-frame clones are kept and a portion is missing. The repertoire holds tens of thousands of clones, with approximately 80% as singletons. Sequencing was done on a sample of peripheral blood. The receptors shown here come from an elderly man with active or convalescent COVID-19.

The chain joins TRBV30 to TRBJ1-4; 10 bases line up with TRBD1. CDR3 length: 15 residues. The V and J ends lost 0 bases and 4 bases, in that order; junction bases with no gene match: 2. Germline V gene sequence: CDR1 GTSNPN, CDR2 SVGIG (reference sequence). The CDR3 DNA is TGTGCCTGGAGTGTGGGACAGGGGAATAATGAAAAACTGTTTTTT. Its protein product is CAWSVGQGNNEKLFF.

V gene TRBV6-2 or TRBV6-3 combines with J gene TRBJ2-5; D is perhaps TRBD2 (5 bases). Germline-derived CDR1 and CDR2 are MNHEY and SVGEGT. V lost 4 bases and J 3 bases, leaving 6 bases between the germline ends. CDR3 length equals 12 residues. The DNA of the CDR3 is TGTGCCAGCAGTTTCGGGAAAGAGACCCAGTACTTC. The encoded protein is CASSFGKETQYF.

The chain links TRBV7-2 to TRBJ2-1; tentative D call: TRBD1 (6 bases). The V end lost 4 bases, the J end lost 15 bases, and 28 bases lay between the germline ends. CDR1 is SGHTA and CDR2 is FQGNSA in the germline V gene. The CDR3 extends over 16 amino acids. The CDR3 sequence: CASSSQRRDKGISPFF. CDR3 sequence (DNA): TGTGCCAGCAGCTCACAGCGCCGGGACAAGGGTATTTCTCCGTTCTTC.

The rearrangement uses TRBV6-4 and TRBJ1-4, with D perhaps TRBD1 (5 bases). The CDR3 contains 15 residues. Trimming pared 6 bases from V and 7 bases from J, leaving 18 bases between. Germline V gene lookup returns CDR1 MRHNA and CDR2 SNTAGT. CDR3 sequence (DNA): TGTGCCAGCAGACCTACGGGGGTTGCGGGTGAAAAACTGTTTTTT. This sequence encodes CASRPTGVAGEKLFF.

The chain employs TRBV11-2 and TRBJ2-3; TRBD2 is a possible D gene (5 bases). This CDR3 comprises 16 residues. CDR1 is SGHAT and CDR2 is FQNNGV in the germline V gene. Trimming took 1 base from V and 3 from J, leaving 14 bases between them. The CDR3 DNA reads TGTGCCAGCAGCTTAGTACCCGGGATTGGGACAGATACGCAGTATTTT. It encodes CASSLVPGIGTDTQYF.

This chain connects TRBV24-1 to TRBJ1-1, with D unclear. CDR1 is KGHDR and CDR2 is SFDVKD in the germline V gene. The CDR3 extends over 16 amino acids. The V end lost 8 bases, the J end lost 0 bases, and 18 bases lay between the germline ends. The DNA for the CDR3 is TGTGCCACCATGGGCGAGACGGCTAGCTTGAACACTGAAGCTTTCTTT. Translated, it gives CATMGETASLNTEAFF.

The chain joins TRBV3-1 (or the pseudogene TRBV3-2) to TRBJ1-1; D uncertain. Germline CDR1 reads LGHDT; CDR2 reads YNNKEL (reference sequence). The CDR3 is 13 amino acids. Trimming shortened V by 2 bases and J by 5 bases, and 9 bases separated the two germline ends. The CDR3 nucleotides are TGTGCCAGCAGCCAAATAAGCGGGACTGAAGCTTTCTTT. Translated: CASSQISGTEAFF.

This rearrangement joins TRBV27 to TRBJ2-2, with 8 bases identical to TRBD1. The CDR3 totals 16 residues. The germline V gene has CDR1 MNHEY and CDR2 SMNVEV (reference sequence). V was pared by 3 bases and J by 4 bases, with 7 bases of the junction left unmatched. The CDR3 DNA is TGTGCCAGCAGTTTTTCGACAGGGGAGAGCACCGGGGAGCTGTTTTTT. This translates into CASSFSTGESTGELFF.

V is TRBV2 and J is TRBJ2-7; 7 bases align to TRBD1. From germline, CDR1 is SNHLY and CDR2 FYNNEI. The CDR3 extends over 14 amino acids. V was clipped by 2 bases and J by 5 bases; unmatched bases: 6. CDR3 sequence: CASSEQQGTHEQYF. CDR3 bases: TGTGCCAGCAGTGAACAACAGGGGACCCACGAGCAGTACTTC. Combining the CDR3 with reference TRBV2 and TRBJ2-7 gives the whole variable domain EPEVTQTPSHQVTQMGQEVILRCVPISNHLYFYWYRQILGQKVEFLVSFYNNEISEKSEIFDDQFSVERPDGSNFTLKIRSTKLEDSAMYFCASSEQQGTHEQYFGPGTRLTVT.

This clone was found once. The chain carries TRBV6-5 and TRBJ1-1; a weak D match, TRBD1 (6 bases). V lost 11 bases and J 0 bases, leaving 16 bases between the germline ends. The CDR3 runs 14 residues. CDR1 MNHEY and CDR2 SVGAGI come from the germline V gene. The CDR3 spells CAATPQGMNTEAFF. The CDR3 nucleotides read TGTGCCGCCACCCCACAGGGAATGAACACTGAAGCTTTCTTT.

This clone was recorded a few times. CDR3 in DNA: TGTGCCAGCAGCCAAGTCGGACAGGGAGGTGGCTACACCTTC. As protein: CASSQVGQGGGYTF. This chain uses TRBV4-2 with TRBJ1-2; 8 bases fit TRBD1. This CDR3 contains 14 residues. Germline lookup yields CDR1 LGHNA and CDR2 YNFKEQ. With V trimmed by 1 base and J by 7 bases, 5 bases remained unmatched.

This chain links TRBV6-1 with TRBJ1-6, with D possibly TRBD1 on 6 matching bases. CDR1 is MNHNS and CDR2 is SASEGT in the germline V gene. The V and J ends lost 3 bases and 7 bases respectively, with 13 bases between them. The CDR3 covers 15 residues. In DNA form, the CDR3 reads TGTGCCAGCAGTGAGGTGCAGGGGACGAATTCACCCCTCCACTTT. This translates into CASSEVQGTNSPLHF.

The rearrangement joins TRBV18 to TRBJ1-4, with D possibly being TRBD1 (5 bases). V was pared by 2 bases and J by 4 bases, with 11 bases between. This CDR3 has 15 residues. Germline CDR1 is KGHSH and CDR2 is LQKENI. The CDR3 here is CASSPFREGNEKLFF. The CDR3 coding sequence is TGTGCCAGCTCACCATTCAGGGAGGGTAATGAAAAACTGTTTTTT.

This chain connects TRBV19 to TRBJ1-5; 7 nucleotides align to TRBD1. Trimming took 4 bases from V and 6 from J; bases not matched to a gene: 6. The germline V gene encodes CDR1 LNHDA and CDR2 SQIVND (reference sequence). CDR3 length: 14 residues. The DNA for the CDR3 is TGTGCCAGTAGTACCACAGGGGTCGCTCAGCCCCAGCATTTT. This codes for CASSTTGVAQPQHF.

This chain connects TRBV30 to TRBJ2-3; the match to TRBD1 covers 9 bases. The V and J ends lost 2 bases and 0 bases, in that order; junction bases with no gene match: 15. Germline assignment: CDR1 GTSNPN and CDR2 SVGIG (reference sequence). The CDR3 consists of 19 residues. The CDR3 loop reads CAWSRGQGNYRASTDTQYF. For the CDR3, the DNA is TGTGCCTGGAGTAGGGGACAGGGCAATTACAGGGCAAGCACAGATACGCAGTATTTT. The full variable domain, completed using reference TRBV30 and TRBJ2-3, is SQTIHQWPATLVQPVGSPLSLECTVEGTSNPNLYWYRQAAGRGLQLLFYSVGIGQISSEVPQNLSASRPQDRQFILSSKKLLLSDSGFYLCAWSRGQGNYRASTDTQYFGPGTRLTVL.

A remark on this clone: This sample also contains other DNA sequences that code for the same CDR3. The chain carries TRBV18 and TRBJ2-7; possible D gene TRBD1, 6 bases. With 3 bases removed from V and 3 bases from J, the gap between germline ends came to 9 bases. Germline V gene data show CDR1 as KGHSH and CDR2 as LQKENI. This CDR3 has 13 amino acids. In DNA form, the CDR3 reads TGTGCCAGCTCACCGGGGACAAACTACGAGCAGTACTTC. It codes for CASSPGTNYEQYF.

In nucleotides, the CDR3 is TGTGCCACCAGCAGAGAGCAGGGGTCTGGAAACACCATATATTTT. Protein sequence: CATSREQGSGNTIYF. The gene calls are TRBV15 and TRBJ1-3, with TRBD1 as a possible D gene (6 bases). The V gene's germline CDR1 is LNHNV and CDR2 YYDKDF (reference sequence). This CDR3 has 15 amino acids. V was pared by 0 bases and J by 1 base, with 7 bases between.

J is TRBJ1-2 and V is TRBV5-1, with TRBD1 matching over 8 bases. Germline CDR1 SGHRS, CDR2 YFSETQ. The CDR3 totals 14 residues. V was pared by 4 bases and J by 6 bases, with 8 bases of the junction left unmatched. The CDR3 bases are TGCGCCAGCAGCCCGGTACAGGGGGGGAATGGCTACACCTTC. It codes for CASSPVQGGNGYTF.

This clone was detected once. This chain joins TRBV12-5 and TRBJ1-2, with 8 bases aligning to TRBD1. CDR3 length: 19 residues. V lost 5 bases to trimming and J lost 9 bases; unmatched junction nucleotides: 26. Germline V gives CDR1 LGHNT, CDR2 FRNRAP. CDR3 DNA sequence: TGTGCTAGTGGTGCCCAAGGGGGTGCAGGGGGCTCTAACTATGGTAGCTACACCTTC. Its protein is CASGAQGGAGGSNYGSYTF.

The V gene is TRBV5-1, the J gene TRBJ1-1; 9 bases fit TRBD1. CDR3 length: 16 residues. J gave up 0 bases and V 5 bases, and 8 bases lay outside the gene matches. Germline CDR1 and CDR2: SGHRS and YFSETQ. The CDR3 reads CASRQTGGQMNTEAFF. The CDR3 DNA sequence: TGCGCCAGCAGGCAAACAGGGGGCCAAATGAACACTGAAGCTTTCTTT.

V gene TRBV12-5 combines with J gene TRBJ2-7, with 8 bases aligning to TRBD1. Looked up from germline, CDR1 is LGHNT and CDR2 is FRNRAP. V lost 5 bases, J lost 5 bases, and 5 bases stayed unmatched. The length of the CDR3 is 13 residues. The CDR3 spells CASGTQGAHEQYF. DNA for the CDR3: TGTGCTAGTGGTACTCAGGGGGCCCACGAGCAGTACTTC.

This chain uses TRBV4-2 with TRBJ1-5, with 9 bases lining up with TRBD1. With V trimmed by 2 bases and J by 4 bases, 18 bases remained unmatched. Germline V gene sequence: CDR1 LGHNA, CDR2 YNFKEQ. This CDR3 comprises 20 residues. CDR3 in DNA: TGTGCCAGCAGCCAAAGGCGGGACAGGGCAAAGGGCAAGGGGAATCAGCCCCAGCATTTT. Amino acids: CASSQRRDRAKGKGNQPQHF.

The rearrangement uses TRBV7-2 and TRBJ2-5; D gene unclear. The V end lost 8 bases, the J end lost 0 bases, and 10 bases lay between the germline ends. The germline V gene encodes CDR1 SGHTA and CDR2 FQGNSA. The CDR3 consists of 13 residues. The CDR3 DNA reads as TGTGCCAGCCCTGGCAGGAACCAAGAGACCCAGTACTTC. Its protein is CASPGRNQETQYF.

Here the CDR3 reads CASSPPGETQYF. CDR3 DNA sequence: TGTGCCAGCAGCCCCCCGGGAGAGACCCAGTACTTC. The rearrangement links TRBV7-2 to TRBJ2-5, with D uncertain. V lost 5 bases and J lost 4, with 8 bases in between. This CDR3 has 12 amino acids. Germline CDR1 and CDR2: SGHTA and FQGNSA.

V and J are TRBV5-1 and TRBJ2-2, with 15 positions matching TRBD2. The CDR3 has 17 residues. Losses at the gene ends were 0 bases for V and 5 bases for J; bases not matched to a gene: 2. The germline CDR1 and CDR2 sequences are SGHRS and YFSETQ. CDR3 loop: CASSLGTSGRATGELFF. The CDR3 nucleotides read TGCGCCAGCAGCTTGGGGACTAGCGGGAGGGCGACCGGGGAGCTGTTTTTT.

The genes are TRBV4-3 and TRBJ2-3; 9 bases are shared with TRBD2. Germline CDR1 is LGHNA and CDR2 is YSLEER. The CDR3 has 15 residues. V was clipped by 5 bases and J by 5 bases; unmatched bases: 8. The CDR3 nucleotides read TGCGCCAGCAGCGACGGGACTAGCCGGGGAGATACGCAGTATTTT. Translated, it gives CASSDGTSRGDTQYF.

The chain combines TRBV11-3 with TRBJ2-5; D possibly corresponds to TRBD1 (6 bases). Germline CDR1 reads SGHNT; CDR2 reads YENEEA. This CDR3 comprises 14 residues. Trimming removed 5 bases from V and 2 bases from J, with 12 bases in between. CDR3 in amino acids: CASSQTGLQETQYF. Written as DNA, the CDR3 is TGTGCCAGCAGCCAAACAGGGTTGCAAGAGACCCAGTACTTC.

CDR3 region: CASSQESRSVYF. The CDR3 bases are TGTGCCAGCAGCCAAGAGTCCAGGTCTGTATATTTT. The chain links TRBV3-1 (or the pseudogene TRBV3-2) to TRBJ1-3, with D unresolved. V was pared by 0 bases and J by 14 bases, with 11 bases between. The CDR3 extends over 12 amino acids. CDR1 and CDR2 (germline): LGHDT, YNNKEL (reference sequence).

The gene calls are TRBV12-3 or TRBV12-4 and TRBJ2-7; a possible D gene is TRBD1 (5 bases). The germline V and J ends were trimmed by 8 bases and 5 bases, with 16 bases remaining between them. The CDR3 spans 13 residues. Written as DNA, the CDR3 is TGTGCCAGCTCCACCCAGGGCAGAAACGAGCAGTACTTC. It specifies CASSTQGRNEQYF.